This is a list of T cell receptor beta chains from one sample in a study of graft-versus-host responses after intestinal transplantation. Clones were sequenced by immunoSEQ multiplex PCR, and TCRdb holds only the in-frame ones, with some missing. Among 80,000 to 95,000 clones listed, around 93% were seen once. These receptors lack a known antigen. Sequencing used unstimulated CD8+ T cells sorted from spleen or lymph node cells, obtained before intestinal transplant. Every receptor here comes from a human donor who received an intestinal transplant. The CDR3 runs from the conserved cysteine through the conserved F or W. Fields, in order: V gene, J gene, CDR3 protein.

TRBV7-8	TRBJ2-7	CASSPFAPLAGPYEQYF
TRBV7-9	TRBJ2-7	CASSLRDSPREQYF
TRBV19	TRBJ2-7	CASKPFYEAGYEQYF
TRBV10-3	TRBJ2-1	CAISEPLWGRGSYNEQFF
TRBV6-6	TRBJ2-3	CASRAGALSSTDTQYF
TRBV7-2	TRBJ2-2	CASSPLEGGYTGELFF
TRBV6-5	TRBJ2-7	CASTGTSGGEQYF
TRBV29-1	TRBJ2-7	CSVGGTGKNEQYF
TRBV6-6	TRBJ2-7	CASRDREKYEQYF
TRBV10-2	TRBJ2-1	CASSEWLAGGNEQFF
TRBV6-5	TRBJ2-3	CASSYLVAGADTQYF
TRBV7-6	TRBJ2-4	CASSLSPQGLKNIQYF
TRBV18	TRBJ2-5	CASSPLDRQETQYF
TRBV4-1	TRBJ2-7	CASSQATSYEQYF
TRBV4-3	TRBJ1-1	CASSQDGGTGDTEAFF
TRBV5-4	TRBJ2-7	CASSLKSLAGGPTYEQYF
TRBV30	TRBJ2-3	CAWGGGGTQYF
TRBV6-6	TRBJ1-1	CASSWTGKGEAFF
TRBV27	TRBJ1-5	CASSLVGVDQPQHF
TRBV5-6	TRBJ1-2	CASSLTPPGYGYTF
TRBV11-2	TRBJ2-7	CASSVETSPPYEQYF
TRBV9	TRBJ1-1	CASSDGQGSTEAFF
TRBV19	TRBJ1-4	CASSIGYRVDEKLFF
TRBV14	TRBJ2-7	CASSQIAGDTYEQYF
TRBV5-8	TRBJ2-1	CASSSTGGSYNEQFF
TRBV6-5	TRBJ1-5	CASGASNQPQHF
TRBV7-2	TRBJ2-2	CASSLAGPTTGELFF